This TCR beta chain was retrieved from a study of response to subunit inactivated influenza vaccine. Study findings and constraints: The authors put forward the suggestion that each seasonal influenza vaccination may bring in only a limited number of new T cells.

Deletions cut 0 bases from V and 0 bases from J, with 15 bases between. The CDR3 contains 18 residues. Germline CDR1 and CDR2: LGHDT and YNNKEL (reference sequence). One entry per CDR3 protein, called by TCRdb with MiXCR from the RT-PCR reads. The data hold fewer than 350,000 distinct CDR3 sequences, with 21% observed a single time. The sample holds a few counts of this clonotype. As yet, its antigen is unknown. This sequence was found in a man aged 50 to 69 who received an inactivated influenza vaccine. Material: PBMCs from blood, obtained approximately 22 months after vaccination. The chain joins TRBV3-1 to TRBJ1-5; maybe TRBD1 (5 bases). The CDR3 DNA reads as TGTGCCAGCAGCCAAGACGAGGCTACGGGGCCTAGCAATCAGCCCCAGCATTTT. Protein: CASSQDEATGPSNQPQHF.